This T cell receptor beta chain was observed in a study of glioma-infiltrating T cells after dendritic cell vaccination. CDR3 length: 14 amino acids. Trimming stripped 6 bases from V and 1 base from J, with 9 bases between. Germline CDR1 reads SGHAT; CDR2 reads FQNNGV. Assay used: immunoSEQ multiplex PCR; TCRdb lists only in-frame clones, some missing. The data contain 40,000 to 60,000 clones, 85% to 90% of them seen just once; the ten biggest clones take up around 10%. Here the sequenced sample was blood, taken before dendritic cell vaccination. The chain joins TRBV11-2 to TRBJ2-2; tentatively, D is TRBD1 (5 bases). The source of this sequence is a human donor with glioblastoma. The CDR3 coding sequence is TGTGCCAGCAGACCTGACAGGAACACCGGGGAGCTGTTTTTT. Its protein is CASRPDRNTGELFF.